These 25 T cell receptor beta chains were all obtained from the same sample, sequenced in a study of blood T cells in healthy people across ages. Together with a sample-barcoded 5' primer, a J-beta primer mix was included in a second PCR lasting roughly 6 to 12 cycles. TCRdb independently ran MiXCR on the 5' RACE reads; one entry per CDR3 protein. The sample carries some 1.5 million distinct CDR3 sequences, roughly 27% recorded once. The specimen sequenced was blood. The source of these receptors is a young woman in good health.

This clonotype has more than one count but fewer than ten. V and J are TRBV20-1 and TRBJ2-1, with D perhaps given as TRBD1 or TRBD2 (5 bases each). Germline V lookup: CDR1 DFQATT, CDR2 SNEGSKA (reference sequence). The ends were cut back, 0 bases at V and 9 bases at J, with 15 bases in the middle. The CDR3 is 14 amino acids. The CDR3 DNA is TGCAGTGCTAGAGAAGGGACCGCCGCGGGTGAGCAGTTCTTC. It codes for CSAREGTAAGEQFF.

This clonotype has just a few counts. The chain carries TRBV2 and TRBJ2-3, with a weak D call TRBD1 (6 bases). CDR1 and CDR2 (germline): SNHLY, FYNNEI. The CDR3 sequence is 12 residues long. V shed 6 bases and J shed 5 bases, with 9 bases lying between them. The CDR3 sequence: CASSSGVDTQYF. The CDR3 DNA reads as TGTGCCAGCAGCTCAGGGGTAGATACGCAGTATTTT.

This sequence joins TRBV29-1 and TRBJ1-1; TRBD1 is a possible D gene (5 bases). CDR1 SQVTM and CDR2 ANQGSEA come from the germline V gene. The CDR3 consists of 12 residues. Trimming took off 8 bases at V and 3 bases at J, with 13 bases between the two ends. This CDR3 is CSMDTGYTEAFF. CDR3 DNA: TGCAGCATGGACACCGGCTACACTGAAGCTTTCTTT.

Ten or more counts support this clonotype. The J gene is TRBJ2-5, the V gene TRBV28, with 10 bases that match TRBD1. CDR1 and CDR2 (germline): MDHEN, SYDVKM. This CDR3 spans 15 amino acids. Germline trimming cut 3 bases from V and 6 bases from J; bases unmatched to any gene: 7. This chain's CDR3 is CASSFRTGGWKTQYF. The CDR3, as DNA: TGTGCCAGCAGTTTCAGGACAGGGGGATGGAAGACCCAGTACTTC.

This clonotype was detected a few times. The CDR3 bases are TGTGCCAGCAGCCAGGGCAGGGGGAGAGGAAACCACGAGCAGTACTTC. It specifies CASSQGRGRGNHEQYF. The chain combines TRBV7-2 with TRBJ2-7, with TRBD1 identical over 7 bases. CDR3 length equals 16 residues. The trim removed 5 bases at V and 5 bases at J, leaving 15 bases unmatched. From germline, CDR1 is SGHTA and CDR2 FQGNSA.

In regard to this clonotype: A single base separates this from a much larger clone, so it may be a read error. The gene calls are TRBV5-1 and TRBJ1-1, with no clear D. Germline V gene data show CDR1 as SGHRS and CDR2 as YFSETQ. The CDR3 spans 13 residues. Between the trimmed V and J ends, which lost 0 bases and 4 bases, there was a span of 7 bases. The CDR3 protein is CASSLEQITEAFF. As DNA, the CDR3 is TGCGCCAGCAGCTTGGAACAGATCACTGAAGCTTTCTTT.

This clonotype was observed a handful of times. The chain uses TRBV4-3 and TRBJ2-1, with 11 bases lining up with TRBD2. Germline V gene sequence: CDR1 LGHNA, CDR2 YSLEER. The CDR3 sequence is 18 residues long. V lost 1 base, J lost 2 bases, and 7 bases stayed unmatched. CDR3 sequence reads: CASSQVSVTSGTYNEQFF. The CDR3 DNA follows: TGCGCCAGCAGCCAAGTAAGTGTGACTAGCGGGACCTACAATGAGCAGTTCTTC.

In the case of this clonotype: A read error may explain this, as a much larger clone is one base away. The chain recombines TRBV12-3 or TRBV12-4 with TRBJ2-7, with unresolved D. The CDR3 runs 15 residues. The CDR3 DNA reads TGTGCCAGCAGCGTCGGTGGGTCGAGCTCCTGCGAGCAGTACTTC. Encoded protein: CASSVGGSSSCEQYF.

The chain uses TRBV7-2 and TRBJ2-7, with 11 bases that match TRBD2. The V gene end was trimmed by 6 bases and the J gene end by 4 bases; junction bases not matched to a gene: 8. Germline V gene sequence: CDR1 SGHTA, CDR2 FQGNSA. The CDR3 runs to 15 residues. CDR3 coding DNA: TGTGCCAGCAGTCAGGGACTAGCGGTGTGGTACGAGCAGTACTTC. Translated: CASSQGLAVWYEQYF.

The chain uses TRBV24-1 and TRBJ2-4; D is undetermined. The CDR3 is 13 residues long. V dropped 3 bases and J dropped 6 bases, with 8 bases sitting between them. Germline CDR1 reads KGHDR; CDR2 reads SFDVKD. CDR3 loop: CATSDPLVNIQYF. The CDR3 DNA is TGTGCCACCAGTGATCCCTTAGTAAACATTCAGTACTTC.

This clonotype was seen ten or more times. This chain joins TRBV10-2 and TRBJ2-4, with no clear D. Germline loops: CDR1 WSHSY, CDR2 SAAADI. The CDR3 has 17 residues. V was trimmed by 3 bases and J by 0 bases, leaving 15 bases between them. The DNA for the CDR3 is TGCGCCAGCAGTGAATTCCTAAGCAACCTAGCCAAAAACATTCAGTACTTC. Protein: CASSEFLSNLAKNIQYF.

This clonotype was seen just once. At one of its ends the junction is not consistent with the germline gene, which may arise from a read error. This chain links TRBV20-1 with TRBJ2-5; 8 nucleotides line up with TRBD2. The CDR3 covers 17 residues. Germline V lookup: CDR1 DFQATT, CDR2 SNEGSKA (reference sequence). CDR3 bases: TGCAGTGTTAGAGATCGGGTGTGGCGGGAGGTAGGAGAGACCCAGTACTTC. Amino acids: CSVRDRVWREVGETQYF.

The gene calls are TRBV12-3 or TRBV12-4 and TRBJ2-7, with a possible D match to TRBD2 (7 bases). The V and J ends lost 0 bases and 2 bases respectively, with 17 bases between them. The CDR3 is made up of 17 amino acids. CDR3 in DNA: TGTGCCAGCAGTTTAGCGCACGGGGGCGGGAGAGCCTACGAGCAGTACTTC. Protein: CASSLAHGGGRAYEQYF.

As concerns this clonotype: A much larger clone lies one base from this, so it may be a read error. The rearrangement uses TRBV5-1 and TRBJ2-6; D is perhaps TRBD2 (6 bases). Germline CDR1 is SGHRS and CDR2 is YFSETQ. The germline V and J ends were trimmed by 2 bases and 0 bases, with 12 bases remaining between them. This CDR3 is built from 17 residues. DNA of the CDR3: TGCGCCAGCAGCTTAATAGCGGACCGCTCTGGGGCCAACGTCCTGACTTTC. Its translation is CASSLIADRSGANVLTF.

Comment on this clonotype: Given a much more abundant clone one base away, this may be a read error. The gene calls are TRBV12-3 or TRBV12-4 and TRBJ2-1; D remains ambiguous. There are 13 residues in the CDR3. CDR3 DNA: TGTGCCGGCAGTCCCCGTGCGAACAATGAGCAGTTCTTC. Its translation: CAGSPRANNEQFF.

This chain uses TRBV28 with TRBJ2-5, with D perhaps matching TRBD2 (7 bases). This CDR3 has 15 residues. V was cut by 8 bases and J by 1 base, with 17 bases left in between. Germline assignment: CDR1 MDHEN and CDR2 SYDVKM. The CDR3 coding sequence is TGTGCCAGCTGCCTGGCGGGGGCCCTCCAAGAGACCCAGTACTTC. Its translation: CASCLAGALQETQYF.

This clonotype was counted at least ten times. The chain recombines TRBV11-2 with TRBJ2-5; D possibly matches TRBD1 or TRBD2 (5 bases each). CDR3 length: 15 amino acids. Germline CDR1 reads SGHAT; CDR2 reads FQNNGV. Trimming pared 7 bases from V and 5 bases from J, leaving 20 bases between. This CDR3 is CASNRGDRVGETQYF. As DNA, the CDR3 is TGTGCCAGCAACCGGGGCGACCGGGTAGGCGAGACCCAGTACTTC.

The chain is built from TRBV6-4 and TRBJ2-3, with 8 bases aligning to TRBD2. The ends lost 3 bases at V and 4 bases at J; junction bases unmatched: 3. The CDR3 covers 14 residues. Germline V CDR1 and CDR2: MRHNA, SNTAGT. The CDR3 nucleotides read TGTGCCAGCAGTGAGCTAGCGGGCTCAGATACGCAGTATTTT. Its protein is CASSELAGSDTQYF.

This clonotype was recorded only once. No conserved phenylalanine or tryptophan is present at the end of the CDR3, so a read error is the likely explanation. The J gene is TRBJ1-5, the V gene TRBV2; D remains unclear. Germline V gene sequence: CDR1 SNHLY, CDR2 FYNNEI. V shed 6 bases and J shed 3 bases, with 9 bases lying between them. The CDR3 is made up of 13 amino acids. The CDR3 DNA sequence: TGTGCCAGCAGCCTAAAAAACAATCAGCCCCAGCATTTG. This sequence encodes CASSLKNNQPQHL.

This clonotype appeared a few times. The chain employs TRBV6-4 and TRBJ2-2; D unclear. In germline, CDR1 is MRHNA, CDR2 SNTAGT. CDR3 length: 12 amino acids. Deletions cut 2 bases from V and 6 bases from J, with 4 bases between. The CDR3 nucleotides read TGTGCCAGCAGTGACCGACCCGGGGAGCTGTTTTTT. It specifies CASSDRPGELFF.

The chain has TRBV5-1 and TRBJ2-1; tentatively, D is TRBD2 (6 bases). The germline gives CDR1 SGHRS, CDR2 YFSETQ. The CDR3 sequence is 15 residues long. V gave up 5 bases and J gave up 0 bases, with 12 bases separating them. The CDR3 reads CASSNRGASYNEQFF. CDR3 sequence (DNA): TGCGCCAGCAGTAATCGCGGGGCCTCCTACAATGAGCAGTTCTTC.

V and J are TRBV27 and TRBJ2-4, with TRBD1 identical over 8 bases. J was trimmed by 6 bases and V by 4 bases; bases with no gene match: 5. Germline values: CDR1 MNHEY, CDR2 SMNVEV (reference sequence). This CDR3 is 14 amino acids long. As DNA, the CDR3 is TGTGCCAGCAGTTCCAGGGGGCGCGGAAACATTCAGTACTTC. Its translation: CASSSRGRGNIQYF.

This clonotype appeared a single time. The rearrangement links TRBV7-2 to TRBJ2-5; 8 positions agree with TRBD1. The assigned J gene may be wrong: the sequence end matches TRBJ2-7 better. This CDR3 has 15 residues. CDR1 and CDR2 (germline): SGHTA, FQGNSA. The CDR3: CASSFPGTGRYEQYF. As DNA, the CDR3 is TGTGCCAGCAGCTTTCCCGGGACAGGACGCTACGAGCAGTACTTC.

The CDR3, as DNA: TGTGCCAGCAGTGTTACAGGGGGCAATGGCGTGTATGAGCAGTTCTTC. Translation gives CASSVTGGNGVYEQFF. The V gene is TRBV6-1, the J gene TRBJ2-1, with 9 bases identical to TRBD1. The length of the CDR3 is 16 residues. The germline gives CDR1 MNHNS, CDR2 SASEGT. J was trimmed by 8 bases and V by 4 bases; bases with no gene match: 12.

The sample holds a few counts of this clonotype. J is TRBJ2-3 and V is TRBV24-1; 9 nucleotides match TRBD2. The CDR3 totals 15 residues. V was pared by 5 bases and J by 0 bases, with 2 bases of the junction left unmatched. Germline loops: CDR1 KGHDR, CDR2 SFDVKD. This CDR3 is CATSGAGGSTDTQYF. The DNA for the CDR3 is TGTGCCACCAGTGGCGCGGGAGGGAGCACAGATACGCAGTATTTT.